These 10 T cell receptor beta chains were sequenced from one sample in a study of metastatic and nonmetastatic thyroid tumors. TCRdb reprocessed the PCR reads via MiXCR. Here the sample spans more than 90,000 clones, about 13% being singletons. Thyroid surgery was preceded by no treatment in any patient. Source material: blood. The receptors come from a female donor with papillary thyroid cancer or a benign thyroid nodule (not recorded which). Some clones in this sample may be carry-over from other donors' samples.

This clone was seen repeatedly, ten times or more. The V and J genes are TRBV13 and TRBJ2-7, with D possibly TRBD1 on 6 matching bases. With 5 bases removed from V and 6 bases from J, the gap between germline ends came to 14 bases. Looked up from germline, CDR1 is PRHDT and CDR2 is FYEKMQ (reference sequence). CDR3 length equals 13 residues. The CDR3 DNA reads TGTGCCAGCAGCCCCCACAACAGGGCCGAGCAGTACTTC. Its protein product is CASSPHNRAEQYF.

This clone was picked up many times. A read error may be the cause here, since a much bigger clone is one base away. The CDR3 is CASSRPCSYEQYF. The CDR3 region has the DNA TGTGCCAGTTCCCGTCCGTGCTCCTACGAGCAGTACTTC. This chain links TRBV19 with TRBJ2-7; no clear D. The CDR3 covers 13 residues. V was clipped by 8 bases and J by 0 bases, with 11 bases between them. CDR1 LNHDA and CDR2 SQIVND come from the germline V gene (reference sequence).

This clone was found a few times. This may stem from a read error, because a much larger clone lies one nucleotide away. The chain is built from TRBV11-1 and TRBJ2-3, with D tentatively TRBD1 (7 bases). CDR3 length: 14 amino acids. CDR1 and CDR2 (germline): SGHAT, FQDESV (reference sequence). CDR3 sequence reads: CASSPVAGTDAQYF. CDR3 coding DNA: TGTGCCAGCAGCCCCGTGGCGGGGACAGATGCGCAGTATTTT.

This clone was detected ten times or more. The J gene is TRBJ2-1, the V gene TRBV6-1; 7 bases fit TRBD1. V lost 6 bases, J lost 10 bases, and 15 bases stayed unmatched. The CDR3 extends over 15 amino acids. Per the germline V gene, CDR1 is MNHNS and CDR2 is SASEGT. The CDR3 is CASSPSPDRVREQFF. CDR3 sequence (DNA): TGTGCCAGCAGCCCCAGCCCTGACAGGGTAAGGGAGCAGTTCTTC.

This clone appeared many times. This chain uses TRBV11-2 with TRBJ2-1, with TRBD2 matching 10 bases. The CDR3 consists of 16 residues. CDR1 and CDR2 (germline): SGHAT, FQNNGV. Losses at the gene ends were 7 bases for V and 3 bases for J; bases not matched to a gene: 9. This CDR3 is CASTLGAGGGYNEQFF. DNA for the CDR3: TGTGCCAGCACCCTTGGAGCGGGAGGGGGCTACAATGAGCAGTTCTTC.

This clone was detected ten times or more. The gene calls are TRBV19 and TRBJ2-3; D remains ambiguous. From germline, CDR1 is LNHDA and CDR2 SQIVND (reference sequence). The CDR3 is 17 amino acids. The ends were cut back, 3 bases at V and 2 bases at J, with 18 bases in the middle. The CDR3 spells CASSILFVGSHTDTQYF. Here the CDR3 DNA reads TGTGCCAGTAGTATCCTGTTTGTGGGCTCTCACACAGATACGCAGTATTTT.

This clone was counted many times. V is TRBV3-1 and J is TRBJ1-1; TRBD1 matches at 7 bases. V lost 3 bases, J lost 7 bases, and 11 bases stayed unmatched. Germline CDR1 LGHDT, CDR2 YNNKEL (reference sequence). This CDR3 contains 15 residues. DNA of the CDR3: TGTGCCAGCAGCCAGCCCGGGACAGCCGCGAATGAAGCTTTCTTT. Translation gives CASSQPGTAANEAFF.

There are many counts of this clone. The chain links TRBV12-3 or TRBV12-4 to TRBJ2-5; possibly TRBD1 or TRBD2 for D (5 bases each). V lost 4 bases and J lost 1, with 16 bases in between. The CDR3 has 16 residues. CDR3 nucleotides: TGTGCCAGCAGTTCGTCGGGGCCGGTGTTCCAAGAGACCCAGTACTTC. This sequence encodes CASSSSGPVFQETQYF.

On this clone: A read error may explain this, as a much larger clone is one base away. Other nucleotide sequences in the sample specify the same CDR3. The V and J genes are TRBV15 and TRBJ1-5, with no clear D. This CDR3 has 14 residues. Trimming took off 8 bases at V and 5 bases at J, with 16 bases between the two ends. Germline V gene lookup returns CDR1 LNHNV and CDR2 YYDKDF (reference sequence). In nucleotides, the CDR3 is TGTGCCACCGCGGAGACATTATCGCATCAGCCCCAGCATTTT. Amino acid sequence: CATAETLSHQPQHF.

For this clone: Just one base apart from a much larger clone, this may be a read error. The CDR3 sequence: CASSEPGNYGYAF. The CDR3 bases are TGTGCCAGCAGTGAACCAGGGAACTATGGCTACGCCTTC. The chain joins TRBV6-1 to TRBJ1-2; D possibly corresponds to TRBD1 (5 bases). This CDR3 contains 13 residues. Per germline, CDR1 MNHNS and CDR2 SASEGT.